Below, 19 T cell receptor beta chains from the same sample are listed, as sequenced in a study of blood T cells in healthy people across ages. A second about 6 to 12 cycle PCR used barcoded and J-beta primers. MiXCR, applied by TCRdb to the 5' RACE reads, yields one record per CDR3 protein. The sample holds fewer than 600,000 distinct CDR3 sequences, approximately 26% seen once. This sample also belongs to another study, concerning T cells of mothers and their children.

The sample consisted of blood. These TCRs come from a boy younger than 10 in good health.

This clonotype appeared a few times. Written as DNA, the CDR3 is TGTGCCAGCAGCTTGACAGGCCCTCGCACAGATACGCAGTATTTT. Amino acids: CASSLTGPRTDTQYF. The gene calls are TRBV7-8 and TRBJ2-3; a weak D match, TRBD1 (6 bases). Germline V CDR1 and CDR2: SGHVS, FQNEAQ. Trimming shortened V by 3 bases and J by 1 base, and 11 bases separated the two germline ends. CDR3 size: 15 residues.

This sequence joins TRBV6-2 or TRBV6-3 and TRBJ2-7, with 10 bases matching TRBD2. The CDR3 consists of 16 residues. Germline V lookup: CDR1 MNHEY, CDR2 SVGEGT. V was clipped by 7 bases and J by 4 bases; unmatched bases: 13. DNA of the CDR3: TGTGCCAGCACTCCCACCAGCGGGAGGGCCGTATACGAGCAGTACTTC. It codes for CASTPTSGRAVYEQYF.

Only a few counts were recorded for this clonotype. V gene TRBV7-2 combines with J gene TRBJ2-4, with no clear D. Between the trimmed V and J ends, which lost 6 bases and 0 bases, there was a span of 15 bases. The germline V gene encodes CDR1 SGHTA and CDR2 FQGNSA. The CDR3 has 16 amino acids. The CDR3: CASSTFPRLAKNIQYF. The CDR3 nucleotides are TGTGCCAGCAGTACTTTCCCGAGACTAGCCAAAAACATTCAGTACTTC.

This clonotype was recorded a few times. CDR3 bases: TGTGCCAGCGAGGTGGGGGACGACTCTGGAAACACCATATATTTT. Translation gives CASEVGDDSGNTIYF. The V and J genes are TRBV7-9 and TRBJ1-3, with TRBD1 as a possible D gene (5 bases). The CDR3 is 15 residues long. Germline loops: CDR1 SEHNR, CDR2 FQNEAQ (reference sequence). Trimming shortened V by 8 bases and J by 0 bases, and 14 bases separated the two germline ends.

The V and J genes are TRBV5-1 and TRBJ2-1, with D uncertain. V was cut by 0 bases and J by 7 bases, with 8 bases left in between. The CDR3 length is 13 residues. Germline V gene sequence: CDR1 SGHRS, CDR2 YFSETQ. CDR3 in amino acids: CASSLALQNEQFF. CDR3 sequence (DNA): TGCGCCAGCAGCTTGGCCCTACAGAATGAGCAGTTCTTC. The variable domain in full, with the rest retrieved from reference TRBV5-1 and TRBJ2-1, is KAGVTQTPRYLIKTRGQQVTLSCSPISGHRSVSWYQQTPGQGLQFLFEYFSETQRNKGNFPGRFSGRQFSNSRSEMNVSTLELGDSALYLCASSLALQNEQFFGPGTRLTVL.

The V call is TRBV7-2, the J call TRBJ2-5, with 7 bases that match TRBD2. Germline V lookup: CDR1 SGHTA, CDR2 FQGNSA. Unmatched junction bases numbered 6, after V lost 4 bases and J lost 4 bases. The CDR3 has 14 residues. In DNA, the CDR3 is TGTGCCAGCAGCTCAGGGAGGGGAGGAGAGACCCAGTACTTC. Translated, it gives CASSSGRGGETQYF. Filled out from reference TRBV7-2 and TRBJ2-5, the complete variable domain reads GAGVSQSPSNKVTEKGKDVELRCDPISGHTALYWYRQSLGQGLEFLIYFQGNSAPDKSGLPSDRFSAERTGGSVSTLTIQRTQQEDSAVYLCASSSGRGGETQYFGPGTRLLVL.

This clonotype occurred many times. The chain links TRBV7-6 to TRBJ2-7; 13 nucleotides line up with TRBD2. CDR3 length: 15 amino acids. Germline lookup yields CDR1 SGHVS and CDR2 FNYEAQ. V dropped 4 bases and J dropped 5; count of bases not matched to a gene: 5. The DNA of the CDR3 is TGTGCCAGCAGCTCTGGGACTAGCGGGAACAACGAGCAGTACTTC. The encoded protein is CASSSGTSGNNEQYF.

The chain combines TRBV4-1 with TRBJ2-7; unclear D gene. The CDR3 spans 15 residues. Germline assignment: CDR1 MGHRA and CDR2 YSYEKL. The ends were cut back, 1 base at V and 0 bases at J, with 10 bases in the middle. CDR3 coding DNA: TGCGCCAGCAGCCAAGGGGCTCCGTCCTCCTACGAGCAGTACTTC. This sequence encodes CASSQGAPSSYEQYF.

CDR3 residues: CSARPGLAGFNEQFF. The CDR3, as DNA: TGCAGTGCTAGACCCGGACTAGCGGGCTTCAATGAGCAGTTCTTC. The chain carries TRBV20-1 and TRBJ2-1; 11 nucleotides align to TRBD2. The CDR3 runs to 15 residues. V lost 2 bases to trimming and J lost 6 bases; unmatched junction nucleotides: 6. Germline V CDR1 and CDR2: DFQATT, SNEGSKA (reference sequence).

This clonotype appeared a few times. The V call is TRBV2, the J call TRBJ2-2; D assignment may be TRBD1 or TRBD2 (6 bases each). V gave up 10 bases and J gave up 0 bases, with 21 bases separating them. The CDR3 runs to 17 residues. Germline assignment: CDR1 SNHLY and CDR2 FYNNEI. DNA for the CDR3: TGTGCCACTCAACACCTCAGACGGGGGCCGAACACCGGGGAGCTGTTTTTT. It translates to CATQHLRRGPNTGELFF.

The CDR3 spells CASSELDRDGYTF. The CDR3 DNA follows: TGTGCCAGCAGCGAGTTGGACAGGGATGGCTACACCTTC. V is TRBV12-3 or TRBV12-4 and J is TRBJ1-2; TRBD1 matches 8 bases. With V trimmed by 6 bases and J by 6 bases, 6 bases remained unmatched. CDR3 length equals 13 residues.

This chain joins TRBV6-5 and TRBJ2-5, with 11 bases matching TRBD2. The end of the DNA fits TRBJ2-1 better, so the J call may be wrong. CDR3 length: 16 amino acids. Per germline, CDR1 MNHEY and CDR2 SVGAGI. The CDR3 DNA sequence: TGTGCCAGCAGTCCCTTAGCGGGGGGGCTTTACAATGAGCAGTTCTTC. Its translation is CASSPLAGGLYNEQFF.

This clonotype was counted between two and nine times. The chain links TRBV14 to TRBJ2-5; D remains ambiguous. The CDR3 runs to 15 residues. The ends were cut back, 2 bases at V and 3 bases at J, with 13 bases in the middle. Germline V gene sequence: CDR1 SGHDN, CDR2 FVKESK. Here the CDR3 reads CASSQTELKEETQYF. In DNA form, the CDR3 reads TGTGCCAGCAGCCAAACCGAGCTGAAGGAAGAGACCCAGTACTTC.

This clonotype was found a few times. V usage is TRBV18 and J usage is TRBJ2-5; D is ambiguous. The last part of the DNA fits TRBJ2-7 better; the J call may be wrong. The CDR3 covers 14 residues. CDR1 is KGHSH and CDR2 is LQKENI in the germline V gene. This CDR3 is CASSLYPTEYEQYF. CDR3 nucleotide sequence: TGTGCCAGCTCCCTCTACCCAACAGAGTACGAGCAGTACTTC.

A single count supports this clonotype. The chain couples TRBV20-1 to TRBJ2-2; weak D call: TRBD1 (6 bases). Per the germline V gene, CDR1 is DFQATT and CDR2 is SNEGSKA (reference sequence). The CDR3 runs to 15 residues. V lost 0 bases and J 2 bases, leaving 10 bases between the germline ends. CDR3 sequence: CSARDRGDNTGELFF. The CDR3 region has the DNA TGCAGTGCTAGAGACAGGGGAGATAACACCGGGGAGCTGTTTTTT.

The rearrangement uses TRBV4-1 and TRBJ2-1; unclear D gene. CDR3 length: 15 residues. The germline V and J ends were trimmed by 3 bases and 5 bases, with 14 bases remaining between them. CDR1 and CDR2 (germline): MGHRA, YSYEKL. The CDR3 spells CASSQVAAGDNEQFF. CDR3 sequence (DNA): TGCGCCAGCAGCCAGGTTGCCGCAGGCGACAATGAGCAGTTCTTC.

This chain joins TRBV24-1 and TRBJ1-2; the D is unclear. The V gene's germline CDR1 is KGHDR and CDR2 SFDVKD. The CDR3 length is 13 residues. The V gene lost 4 bases and the J gene lost 4 bases, with 9 bases spanning the gap. The CDR3 spells CATSDPEGYGYTF. The CDR3 DNA reads as TGTGCCACCAGTGACCCTGAAGGCTATGGCTACACCTTC.

This clonotype occurred a few times. The chain carries TRBV18 and TRBJ2-5; no definite D call. Judging by the DNA end, TRBJ2-1 fits better; the J call may be wrong. CDR3 length equals 14 residues. Looked up from germline, CDR1 is KGHSH and CDR2 is LQKENI. CDR3 nucleotide sequence: TGTGCCAGCTCACCACCGCTGGGATACAATGAGCAGTTCTTC. Translation: CASSPPLGYNEQFF.

The genes are TRBV5-1 and TRBJ2-5; tentative D call: TRBD2 (6 bases). This CDR3 is 13 amino acids long. The V gene's germline CDR1 is SGHRS and CDR2 YFSETQ. V was trimmed by 5 bases and J by 5 bases, leaving 13 bases between them. CDR3 coding DNA: TGCGCCAGCAGGGAACTAGGAGGGGAGACCCAGTACTTC. It encodes CASRELGGETQYF.